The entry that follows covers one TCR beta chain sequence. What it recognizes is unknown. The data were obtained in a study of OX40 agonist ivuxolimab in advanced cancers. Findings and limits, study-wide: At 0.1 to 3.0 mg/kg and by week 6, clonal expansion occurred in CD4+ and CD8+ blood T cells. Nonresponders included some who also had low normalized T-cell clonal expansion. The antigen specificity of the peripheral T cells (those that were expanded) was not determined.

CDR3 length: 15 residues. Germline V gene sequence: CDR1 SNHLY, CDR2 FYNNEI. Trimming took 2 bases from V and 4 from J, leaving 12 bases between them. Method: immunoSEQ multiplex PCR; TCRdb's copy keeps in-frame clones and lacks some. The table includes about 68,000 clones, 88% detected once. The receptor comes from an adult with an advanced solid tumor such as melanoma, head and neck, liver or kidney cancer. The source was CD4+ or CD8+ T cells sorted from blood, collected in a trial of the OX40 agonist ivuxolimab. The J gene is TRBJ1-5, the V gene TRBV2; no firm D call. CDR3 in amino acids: CASSEQQINNQPQHF. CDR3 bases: TGTGCCAGCAGTGAACAACAAATCAATAATCAGCCCCAGCATTTT. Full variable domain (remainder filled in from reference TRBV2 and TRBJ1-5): EPEVTQTPSHQVTQMGQEVILRCVPISNHLYFYWYRQILGQKVEFLVSFYNNEISEKSEIFDDQFSVERPDGSNFTLKIRSTKLEDSAMYFCASSEQQINNQPQHFGDGTRLSIL.